What follows are 16 T cell receptor beta chains derived from one specimen sequenced in a study of cytomegalovirus exposure and HLA in healthy donors. Vbeta (60) and Jbeta (13) primers were used in the PCR. The method was immunoSEQ multiplex PCR; TCRdb's version includes in-frame clones alone and lacks a portion of them. Altogether about 140,000 clones are present, 61% being singletons, with the ten largest covering roughly 1.9%. The sample taken for sequencing was PBMCs. Every receptor here comes from a male donor in good health and CMV-seronegative.

The V gene is TRBV9, the J gene TRBJ2-1; 12 nucleotides align to TRBD2. The CDR3 loop spans 16 amino acids. Germline assignment: CDR1 SGDLS and CDR2 YYNGEE. The J segment lost 10 bases and the V segment lost 1 base, leaving 9 bases of the junction unmatched. CDR3 loop: CASSVRLAGDLREQFF. The CDR3 bases are TGTGCCAGCAGCGTACGACTAGCGGGGGACCTCAGGGAGCAGTTCTTC.

This clone has more than one count but fewer than ten. The chain links TRBV11-2 to TRBJ2-2; 8 nucleotides agree with TRBD1. Germline V gene sequence: CDR1 SGHAT, CDR2 FQNNGV. The CDR3 is made up of 16 amino acids. The J segment lost 7 bases and the V segment lost 2 bases, leaving 9 bases of the junction unmatched. Here the CDR3 reads CASSLSGQGAVGELFF. In DNA form, the CDR3 reads TGTGCCAGCAGCTTATCGGGGCAGGGGGCTGTCGGGGAGCTGTTTTTT.

The chain recombines TRBV6-5 with TRBJ1-2, with a tentative D call TRBD1 (5 bases). The V end was cut by 4 bases, the J end by 4 bases, with 16 bases between. The CDR3 has 15 amino acids. The V gene's germline CDR1 is MNHEY and CDR2 SVGAGI. CDR3 amino acids: CASSWGGGSGYGYTF. Here the CDR3 DNA reads TGTGCCAGCAGTTGGGGTGGGGGGTCGGGCTATGGCTACACCTTC.

The chain employs TRBV9 and TRBJ2-7; TRBD2 aligns across 14 bases. Per germline, CDR1 SGDLS and CDR2 YYNGEE. The V segment lost 3 bases and the J segment 6 bases; nucleotides outside the gene matches: 5. This CDR3 has 15 residues. The CDR3, as DNA: TGTGCCAGCAGCGCTGGGGGACTAGCGGGGGTCGAGCAGTACTTC. This translates into CASSAGGLAGVEQYF.

The chain links TRBV4-3 to TRBJ2-7, with 12 bases lining up with TRBD2. The CDR3 totals 16 residues. Germline trimming cut 3 bases from V and 2 bases from J; bases unmatched to any gene: 5. CDR1 is LGHNA and CDR2 is YSLEER in the germline V gene. The CDR3 sequence: CASSQALAGGTYEQYF. CDR3 DNA sequence: TGCGCCAGCAGCCAGGCTCTAGCGGGGGGGACCTACGAGCAGTACTTC.

The chain has TRBV9 and TRBJ2-2; 10 positions agree with TRBD1. In germline, CDR1 is SGDLS, CDR2 YYNGEE. V shed 3 bases and J 4 bases; nucleotides not matched to a gene: 3. The CDR3 consists of 15 residues. DNA of the CDR3: TGTGCCAGCAGCGACGACAGGGGGCCCACCGGGGAGCTGTTTTTT. Protein sequence: CASSDDRGPTGELFF.

The chain is built from TRBV5-1 and TRBJ2-5, with 13 bases fitting TRBD2. Germline trimming cut 3 bases from V and 2 bases from J; bases unmatched to any gene: 4. CDR1 and CDR2 from the germline V gene are SGHRS and YFSETQ. This CDR3 is built from 16 residues. This CDR3 is CASSSSTSGGQETQYF. The DNA of the CDR3 is TGCGCCAGCAGCTCCTCGACTAGCGGGGGGCAAGAGACCCAGTACTTC.

The chain recombines TRBV6-1 with TRBJ1-1; D gene unclear. V was shortened by 6 bases and J by 1 base, with 9 bases between the two germline ends. Looked up from germline, CDR1 is MNHNS and CDR2 is SASEGT. This CDR3 contains 13 residues. CDR3 nucleotide sequence: TGTGCCAGCAGCCCCAACAGGAACACTGAAGCTTTCTTT. Translation: CASSPNRNTEAFF.

The rearrangement joins TRBV5-1 to TRBJ1-1; a weak D match, TRBD1 (5 bases). The V gene's germline CDR1 is SGHRS and CDR2 YFSETQ. The CDR3 consists of 13 residues. V was shortened by 4 bases and J by 1 base, with 8 bases between the two germline ends. CDR3 region: CASSDQGNTEAFF. CDR3 nucleotides: TGCGCCAGCAGCGACCAGGGGAACACTGAAGCTTTCTTT. Using reference TRBV5-1 and TRBJ1-1 for the parts outside the CDR3, the full variable domain is KAGVTQTPRYLIKTRGQQVTLSCSPISGHRSVSWYQQTPGQGLQFLFEYFSETQRNKGNFPGRFSGRQFSNSRSEMNVSTLELGDSALYLCASSDQGNTEAFFGQGTRLTVV.

The rearrangement joins TRBV7-9 to TRBJ1-4; no reliable D call. CDR3 length: 16 residues. Trimming left V 0 bases short and J 5 bases short, with 13 bases between. Germline V gene sequence: CDR1 SEHNR, CDR2 FQNEAQ (reference sequence). The CDR3 sequence is CASSLAPGGLNEKLFF. In DNA form, the CDR3 reads TGTGCCAGCAGCTTAGCCCCGGGAGGCTTGAATGAAAAACTGTTTTTT.

The rearrangement links TRBV27 to TRBJ2-7; TRBD2 agrees at 8 bases. After removal of 6 bases from V and 1 base from J, the junction contained 11 bases not matched to a gene. The CDR3 runs 16 residues. Per the germline V gene, CDR1 is MNHEY and CDR2 is SMNVEV (reference sequence). CDR3 region: CASSSIGTRASYEQYF. Written as DNA, the CDR3 is TGTGCCAGCAGCTCCATTGGGACTAGAGCTTCCTACGAGCAGTACTTC.

The V and J genes are TRBV6-6 and TRBJ2-5; TRBD2 aligns across 7 bases. Trimming removed 5 bases from V and 5 bases from J; junction bases left unmatched: 11. The germline gives CDR1 MNHNY, CDR2 SVGAGI (reference sequence). The CDR3 consists of 15 residues. The CDR3 sequence: CASSHVRGEGETQYF. The CDR3 nucleotides are TGTGCCAGCAGTCACGTACGGGGGGAGGGGGAGACCCAGTACTTC.

This chain uses TRBV6-1 with TRBJ1-6, with D possibly being TRBD1 (6 bases). This CDR3 comprises 16 residues. V was pared by 0 bases and J by 9 bases, with 15 bases between. The germline gives CDR1 MNHNS, CDR2 SASEGT. CDR3 DNA: TGTGCCAGCAGTGAAGCTCTTGGGGACAATACTTCACCCCTCCACTTT. Translated, it gives CASSEALGDNTSPLHF.

The chain employs TRBV5-6 and TRBJ2-1, with 7 bases that match TRBD1. CDR1 and CDR2 from the germline V gene are SGHDT and YYEEEE. The CDR3 length is 16 residues. The ends lost 4 bases at V and 5 bases at J; junction bases unmatched: 12. The CDR3 here is CASSRDRDRANNEQFF. CDR3 nucleotides: TGTGCCAGCAGCCGGGACCGGGACAGAGCCAACAATGAGCAGTTCTTC.

The rearrangement links TRBV6-5 to TRBJ2-7; D uncertain. The CDR3 spans 13 residues. The germline V gene encodes CDR1 MNHEY and CDR2 SVGAGI. With 0 bases removed from V and 6 bases from J, the gap between germline ends came to 9 bases. The CDR3 loop reads CASSYSSGGEQYF. The CDR3 DNA is TGTGCCAGCAGTTACTCGTCTGGCGGCGAGCAGTACTTC.

This clone was seen only a few times. The rearrangement uses TRBV13 and TRBJ1-2; maybe TRBD1 (5 bases). Germline CDR1 reads PRHDT; CDR2 reads FYEKMQ (reference sequence). The CDR3 is 13 amino acids. Trimming removed 5 bases at V and 7 bases at J, with 14 bases between. The CDR3 spells CASSRERGGGYTF. The CDR3 DNA reads TGTGCCAGCAGCCGTGAAAGGGGCGGTGGCTACACCTTC.